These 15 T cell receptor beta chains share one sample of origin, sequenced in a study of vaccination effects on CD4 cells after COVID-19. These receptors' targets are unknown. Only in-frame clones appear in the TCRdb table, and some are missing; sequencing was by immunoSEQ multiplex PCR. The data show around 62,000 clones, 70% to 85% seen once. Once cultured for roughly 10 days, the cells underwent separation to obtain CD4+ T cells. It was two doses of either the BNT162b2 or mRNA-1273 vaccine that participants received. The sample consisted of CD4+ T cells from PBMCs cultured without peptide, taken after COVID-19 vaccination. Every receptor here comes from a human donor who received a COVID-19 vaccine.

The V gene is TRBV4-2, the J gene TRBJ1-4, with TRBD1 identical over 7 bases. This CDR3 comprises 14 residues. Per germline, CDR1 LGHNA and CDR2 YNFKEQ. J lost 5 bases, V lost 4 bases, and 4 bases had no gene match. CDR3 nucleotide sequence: TGTGCCAGCAGCCCACAGGGGAAGAATGAAAAACTGTTTTTT. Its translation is CASSPQGKNEKLFF.

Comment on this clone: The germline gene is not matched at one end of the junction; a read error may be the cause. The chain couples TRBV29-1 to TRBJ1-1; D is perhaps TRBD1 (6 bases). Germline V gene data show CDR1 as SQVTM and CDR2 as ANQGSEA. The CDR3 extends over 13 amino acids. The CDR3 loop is CSEQGQANAEAFF. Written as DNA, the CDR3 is TGCAGCGAACAGGGCCAGGCGAACGCTGAAGCTTTCTTT.

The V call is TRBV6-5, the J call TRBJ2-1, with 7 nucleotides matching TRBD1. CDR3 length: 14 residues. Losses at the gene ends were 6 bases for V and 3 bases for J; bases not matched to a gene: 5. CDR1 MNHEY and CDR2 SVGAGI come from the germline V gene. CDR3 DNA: TGTGCCAGCAGAGACAGGGACATCTACAATGAGCAGTTCTTC. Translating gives CASRDRDIYNEQFF.

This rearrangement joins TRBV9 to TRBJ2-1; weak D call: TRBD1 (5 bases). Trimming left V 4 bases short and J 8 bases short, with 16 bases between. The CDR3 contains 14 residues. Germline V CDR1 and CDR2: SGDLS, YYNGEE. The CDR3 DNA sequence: TGTGCCAGCAGCACCCAGGATTTGGGGCATGAGCAGTTCTTC. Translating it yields CASSTQDLGHEQFF. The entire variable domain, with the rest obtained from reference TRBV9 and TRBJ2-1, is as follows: DSGVTQTPKHLITATGQRVTLRCSPRSGDLSVYWYQQSLDQGLQFLIQYYNGEERAKGNILERFSAQQFPDLHSELNLSSLELGDSALYFCASSTQDLGHEQFFGPGTRLTVL.

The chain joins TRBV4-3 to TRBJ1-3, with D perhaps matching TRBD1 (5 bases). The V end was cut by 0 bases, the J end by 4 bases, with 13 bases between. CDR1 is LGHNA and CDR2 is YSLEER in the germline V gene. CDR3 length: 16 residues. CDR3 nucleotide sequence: TGCGCCAGCAGCCAAGAGTTATCAGGGTCGGGAAACACCATATATTTT. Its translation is CASSQELSGSGNTIYF.

The CDR3 DNA reads as TGTGCCAGCAGCCAAATAATCGGGGCCAACGTCCTGACTTTC. The encoded protein is CASSQIIGANVLTF. This chain uses TRBV6-4 with TRBJ2-6; D gene uncertain. CDR1 is MRHNA, CDR2 SNTAGT, per germline. The CDR3 has 14 residues. V was clipped by 6 bases and J by 4 bases, with 10 bases between them.

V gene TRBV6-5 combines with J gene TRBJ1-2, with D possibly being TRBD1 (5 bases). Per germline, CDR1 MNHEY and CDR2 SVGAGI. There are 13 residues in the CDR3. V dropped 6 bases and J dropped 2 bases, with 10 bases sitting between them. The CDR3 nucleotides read TGTGCCAGCAGGAATTCAGGGAACTATGGCTACACCTTC. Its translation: CASRNSGNYGYTF.

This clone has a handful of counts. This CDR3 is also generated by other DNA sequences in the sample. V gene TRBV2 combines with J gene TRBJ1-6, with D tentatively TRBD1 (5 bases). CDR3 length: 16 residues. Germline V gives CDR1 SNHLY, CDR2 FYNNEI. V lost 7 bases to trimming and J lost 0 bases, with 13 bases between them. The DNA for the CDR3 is TGTGCCAGCATTAGGGACCGACGCTCCTATAATTCACCCCTCCACTTT. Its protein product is CASIRDRRSYNSPLHF.

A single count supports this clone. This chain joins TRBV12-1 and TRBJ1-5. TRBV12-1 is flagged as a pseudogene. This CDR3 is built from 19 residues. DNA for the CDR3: TGTGCCAGCAGCCGCGGGGGGCCCCAACTCCAATTACCAATTCAGCCCCAGCATTTT. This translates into CASSRGGPQLQLPIQPQHF.

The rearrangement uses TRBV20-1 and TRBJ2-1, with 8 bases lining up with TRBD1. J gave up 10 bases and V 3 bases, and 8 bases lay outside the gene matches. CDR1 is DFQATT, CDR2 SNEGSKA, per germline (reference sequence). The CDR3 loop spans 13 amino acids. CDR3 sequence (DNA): TGCAGTGCTAGTCCCGGACAGGGAAAGGAGCAGTTCTTC. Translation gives CSASPGQGKEQFF.

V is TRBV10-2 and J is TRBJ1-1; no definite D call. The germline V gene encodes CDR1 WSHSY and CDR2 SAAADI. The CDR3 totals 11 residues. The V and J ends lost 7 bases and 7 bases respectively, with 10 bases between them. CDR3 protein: CASKEASEAFF. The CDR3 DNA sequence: TGCGCCAGCAAGGAGGCCAGTGAAGCTTTCTTT.

CDR3 region: CASHRDPQETQYF. For the CDR3, the DNA is TGTGCCAGCCACCGGGACCCTCAAGAGACCCAGTACTTC. V is TRBV7-2 and J is TRBJ2-5, with D perhaps given as TRBD1 or TRBD2 (5 bases each). Trimming left V 8 bases short and J 2 bases short, with 12 bases between. Germline V gene lookup returns CDR1 SGHTA and CDR2 FQGNSA. The CDR3 is 13 amino acids.

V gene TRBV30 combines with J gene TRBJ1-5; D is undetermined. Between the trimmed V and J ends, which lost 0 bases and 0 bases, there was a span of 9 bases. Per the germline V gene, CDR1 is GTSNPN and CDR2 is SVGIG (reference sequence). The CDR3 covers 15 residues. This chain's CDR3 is CAWSVSGSSNQPQHF. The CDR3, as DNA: TGTGCCTGGAGTGTATCCGGGAGTAGCAATCAGCCCCAGCATTTT.

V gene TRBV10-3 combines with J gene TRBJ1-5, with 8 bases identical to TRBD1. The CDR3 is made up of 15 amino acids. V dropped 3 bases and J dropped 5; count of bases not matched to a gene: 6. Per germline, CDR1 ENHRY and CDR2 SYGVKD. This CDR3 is CAISERTGSYQPQHF. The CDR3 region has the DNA TGTGCCATCAGTGAACGGACAGGGTCTTATCAGCCCCAGCATTTT.

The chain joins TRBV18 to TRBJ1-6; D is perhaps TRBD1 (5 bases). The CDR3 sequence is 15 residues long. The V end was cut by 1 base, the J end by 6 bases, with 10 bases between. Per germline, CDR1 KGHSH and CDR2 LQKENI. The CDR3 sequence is CASSPRGLSNSPLHF. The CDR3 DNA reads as TGTGCCAGCTCACCACGGGGCCTTAGTAATTCACCCCTCCACTTT.